These T cell receptor beta chains were read from a single sample in a study of blood T cell repertoires in COVID-19. This table comes from immunoSEQ multiplex PCR, and its TCRdb copy is limited to in-frame clones, with some not included. Among some 350,000 clones listed, about 87% were seen once. Sequencing was performed on peripheral blood. Receptors were obtained from a human donor in a cohort sampled during active COVID-19. The conserved cysteine and the conserved F or W are not part of the CDR3 here.

j_gene | len | v_gene | CDR3aa
TRBJ1-4 | 12 | TRBV6-5 | ASSYSRVNEKLF
TRBJ2-7 | 9 | TRBV3-1/TRBV3-2 | ASSAGRAQY
TRBJ2-1 | 14 | TRBV3-1/TRBV3-2 | ASSLISGGGSYEQF
TRBJ2-1 | 14 | TRBV11-2 | ASSSEAGVGYNEQF
TRBJ2-7 | 11 | TRBV28 | ASKAGGLGEQY
TRBJ2-1 | 13 | TRBV15 | ATSREIGGVNEQF
TRBJ2-7 | 10 | TRBV19 | ASSNSGGEQY
TRBJ2-1 | 16 | TRBV4-2 | ASSQEAPTGTSYGEQF
TRBJ2-3 | 10 | TRBV6-4 | ASSPYTDTQY
TRBJ1-2 | 11 | TRBV30 | AWSPTVNYGYT
TRBJ2-7 | 12 | TRBV18 | ASSPLDSSYEQY
TRBJ1-4 | 11 | TRBV12-3/TRBV12-4 | AARETGVEKLF
TRBJ2-2 | 16 | TRBV3-1/TRBV3-2 | ASSQTNPRDIDTGELF